Following are 24 T cell receptor beta chains from one sample sequenced in a study of tumor-infiltrating lymphocytes in primary liver carcinoma. Germline DNA was also extracted, and blood RNA derived from unsorted whole blood. Reverse transcription of approximately 520 ng total RNA with a constant-region primer produced TCR beta cDNA. Libraries of TCR beta came from three nested multiplex PCR rounds with slightly modified ARM-PCR. Running nine to ten cycles apiece, the first two PCR rounds relied on TRBV1-TRBV30 forward primers together with a C-beta reverse primer. TCRdb reanalysed the multiplex PCR reads using MiXCR and keeps one entry per CDR3 protein. This sample has 310,000 or so distinct CDR3 sequences; almost 60% occur once, and the top ten carry about 15%. The source material was peripheral blood. Source of these receptors: a woman in her twenties or thirties with primary liver carcinoma and hepatitis B virus infection.

This clonotype occurred many times. J is TRBJ1-6 and V is TRBV12-3 or TRBV12-4; D gene uncertain. CDR3 length: 15 amino acids. V lost 3 bases to trimming and J lost 8 bases, with 14 bases between them. The CDR3 coding sequence is TGTGCCAGCAGTTTTTTCCTTGGTGGGGATTCACCCCTCCACTTT. Protein product: CASSFFLGGDSPLHF.

At least ten counts were recorded for this clonotype. The rearrangement links TRBV6-2 or TRBV6-3 to TRBJ2-3; no reliable D call. V dropped 4 bases and J dropped 2 bases, with 4 bases sitting between them. The CDR3 has 12 residues. In germline, CDR1 is MNHEY, CDR2 SVGEGT. CDR3 nucleotides: TGTGCCAGCAGTTCGGTCACAGATACGCAGTATTTT. This gives the protein CASSSVTDTQYF.

Note on this clonotype: This CDR3 is missing its conserved last phenylalanine or tryptophan, likely due to a read error. The CDR3 sequence: CASSVKRREGTSYNEQFL. The CDR3 region has the DNA TGTGCCAGCAGCGTCAAGAGGCGGGAGGGAACAAGCTACAATGAGCAGTTCCTC. This chain links TRBV6-1 with TRBJ2-1, with 9 positions matching TRBD2. Germline CDR1 and CDR2: MNHNS and SASEGT. J gave up 3 bases and V 6 bases, and 15 bases lay outside the gene matches. The CDR3 totals 18 residues.

V usage is TRBV29-1 and J usage is TRBJ1-2, with D unclear. CDR3 size: 11 residues. Germline V gives CDR1 SQVTM, CDR2 ANQGSEA. The V and J ends lost 5 bases and 10 bases respectively, with 14 bases between them. CDR3 amino acids: CSVRVMENYTF. In nucleotides, the CDR3 is TGCAGCGTTAGGGTCATGGAGAACTACACCTTC.

This clonotype has ten or more counts. The rearrangement joins TRBV11-3 to TRBJ2-1, with unresolved D. V lost 5 bases, J lost 1 base, and 15 bases lay in between. From germline, CDR1 is SGHNT and CDR2 YENEEA. The CDR3 runs 16 residues. CDR3 nucleotide sequence: TGTGCCAGCAGCCTAGTCCGGGCGCCGTCCTACAATGAGCAGTTCTTC. As protein: CASSLVRAPSYNEQFF.

The chain recombines TRBV6-5 with TRBJ1-1; 8 bases are shared with TRBD1. Trimming removed 6 bases from V and 6 bases from J; junction bases left unmatched: 9. CDR1 and CDR2 from the germline V gene are MNHEY and SVGAGI. CDR3 length equals 14 residues. Here the CDR3 DNA reads TGTGCCAGCAGGCCGGGACAGGAGATCGCTGAAGCTTTCTTT. Its translation is CASRPGQEIAEAFF.

In its sample, this clonotype was seen many times. The CDR3 protein is CASSHDNYGYTF. The CDR3, as DNA: TGTGCCAGCAGCCACGATAACTATGGCTACACCTTC. The J gene is TRBJ1-2, the V gene TRBV6-5; D is ambiguous. Germline V CDR1 and CDR2: MNHEY, SVGAGI. The CDR3 is made up of 12 amino acids. Trimming removed 6 bases at V and 1 base at J, with 6 bases between.

The CDR3 bases are TGTGCCAGCAGCTTGAGGGGACAGAGCGATCGGCCCCAGCATTTT. Amino acids: CASSLRGQSDRPQHF. V is TRBV7-8 and J is TRBJ1-5; TRBD1 agrees at 7 bases. The V gene's germline CDR1 is SGHVS and CDR2 FQNEAQ. The CDR3 runs 15 residues. The J segment lost 9 bases and the V segment lost 3 bases, leaving 11 bases of the junction unmatched.

This clonotype has at least ten counts. The chain combines TRBV11-2 with TRBJ2-4, with no clear D. The CDR3 runs 11 residues. Trimming took off 3 bases at V and 9 bases at J, with 6 bases between the two ends. Germline lookup yields CDR1 SGHAT and CDR2 FQNNGV. The CDR3: CASSFDSIQYF. The CDR3 nucleotides read TGTGCCAGCAGCTTTGATAGCATTCAGTACTTC.

This clonotype has a single count. This could be a read error, since a much larger clone is one nucleotide away. This chain joins TRBV13 and TRBJ1-2; TRBD1 matches 7 bases. The CDR3 totals 14 residues. Germline loops: CDR1 PRHDT, CDR2 FYEKMQ (reference sequence). The J segment lost 5 bases and the V segment lost 3 bases, leaving 6 bases of the junction unmatched. The CDR3 region is CASSLTTGRYGYTF. The DNA of the CDR3 is TGTGCCAGCAGCTTGACGACAGGGAGGTATGGCTACACCTTC. Drawing the rest from reference TRBV13 and TRBJ1-2, the complete variable domain is AAGVIQSPRHLIKEKRETATLKCYPIPRHDTVYWYQQGPGQDPQFLISFYEKMQSDKGSIPDRFSAQQFSDYHSELNMSSLELGDSALYFCASSLTTGRYGYTFGSGTRLTVV.

This clonotype was observed a handful of times. V and J are TRBV29-1 and TRBJ2-3, with TRBD1 matching 8 bases. The CDR3 length is 15 residues. J was trimmed by 1 base and V by 7 bases; bases with no gene match: 10. Looked up from germline, CDR1 is SQVTM and CDR2 is ANQGSEA. The DNA for the CDR3 is TGCAGCGCTAGGGACAGGTCCTTTGGCACAGATACGCAGTATTTT. As protein: CSARDRSFGTDTQYF.

As regards this clonotype: A much larger clone sits a single nucleotide away, making a read error possible. The chain couples TRBV4-1 to TRBJ1-1; D not certain. Germline CDR1 MGHRA, CDR2 YSYEKL. With 3 bases removed from V and 2 bases from J, the gap between germline ends came to 10 bases. This CDR3 comprises 14 residues. The CDR3 bases are TGCGCCAGCAGCCATCCCGAGACCAACACTGAAGCTTTCTTT. As protein: CASSHPETNTEAFF.

The chain is built from TRBV28 and TRBJ2-7, with TRBD2 matching over 9 bases. CDR1 is MDHEN, CDR2 SYDVKM, per germline. J lost 4 bases, V lost 6 bases, and 13 bases had no gene match. This CDR3 has 16 amino acids. In nucleotides, the CDR3 is TGTGCCAGCAGCCCACCGGGGGGGGGACTAGCTTACGAGCAGTACTTC. Translation gives CASSPPGGGLAYEQYF. The entire variable domain, with the rest obtained from reference TRBV28 and TRBJ2-7, is as follows: DVKVTQSSRYLVKRTGEKVFLECVQDMDHENMFWYRQDPGLGLRLIYFSYDVKMKEKGDIPEGYSVSREKKERFSLILESASTNQTSMYLCASSPPGGGLAYEQYFGPGTRLTVT.

The sample holds many counts of this clonotype. The V and J genes are TRBV12-3 or TRBV12-4 and TRBJ1-4; D not resolved. The CDR3 sequence is 12 residues long. V lost 6 bases to trimming and J lost 5 bases, with 7 bases between them. The CDR3: CASRERNEKLFF. Written as DNA, the CDR3 is TGTGCCAGCAGGGAACGAAATGAAAAACTGTTTTTT.

The V and J genes are TRBV5-4 and TRBJ2-5, with 7 bases identical to TRBD1. Germline V gene lookup returns CDR1 SGHNT and CDR2 YYREEE (reference sequence). The CDR3 contains 18 residues. V gave up 4 bases and J gave up 3 bases; unmatched junction bases: 18. CDR3 in amino acids: CASSHVPGQLIVKETQYF. CDR3 sequence (DNA): TGTGCCAGCAGCCACGTTCCGGGACAGCTCATAGTAAAAGAGACCCAGTACTTC.

Concerning this clonotype itself: The conserved phenylalanine or tryptophan normally closing the CDR3 is absent here, so this likely arose from a read error. The CDR3 is CASSSLYEQYL. The CDR3 DNA reads as TGTGCCAGCAGTTCCCTCTACGAGCAGTACTTA. V gene TRBV6-6 combines with J gene TRBJ2-7; D gene uncertain. This CDR3 region has 11 residues. V shed 4 bases and J shed 3 bases, with 4 bases lying between them. From germline, CDR1 is MNHNY and CDR2 SVGAGI (reference sequence).

Worth noting for this clonotype: The final CDR3 position lacks the conserved phenylalanine or tryptophan, pointing to a likely read error. The DNA is omitted, as the CDR3 cannot be located on it reliably, and the CDR3 follows TCRdb's listing. The chain employs TRBV11-3 and TRBJ2-7. Germline CDR1 reads SGHNT; CDR2 reads YENEEA. The CDR3 spans 13 residues, counting both ends. The CDR3 region is CASSFGRNYEQYI.

This clonotype was seen ten or more times. The J gene is TRBJ2-7, the V gene TRBV28; 7 bases line up with TRBD1. The CDR3 is 13 amino acids. Germline trimming cut 7 bases from V and 3 bases from J; bases unmatched to any gene: 6. The germline V gene encodes CDR1 MDHEN and CDR2 SYDVKM. The CDR3: CASNKGAVYEQYF. The DNA of the CDR3 is TGTGCCAGCAATAAGGGGGCAGTCTACGAGCAGTACTTC.

Many counts were recorded for this clonotype. The chain has TRBV4-1 and TRBJ2-1; 9 nucleotides align to TRBD1. The length of the CDR3 is 17 residues. Trimming took 1 base from V and 5 from J; bases not matched to a gene: 9. Germline CDR1 MGHRA, CDR2 YSYEKL. CDR3: CASSQGLRDREDNEQFF. In DNA, the CDR3 is TGCGCCAGCAGCCAAGGACTCCGGGACAGGGAGGACAATGAGCAGTTCTTC.

This clonotype was seen a few times. V is TRBV12-3 or TRBV12-4 and J is TRBJ1-2; D not resolved. V lost 6 bases and J lost 8, with 22 bases in between. The CDR3 extends over 15 amino acids. CDR3: CASREGAGALGGYTF. The CDR3 DNA reads TGTGCCAGCAGAGAGGGCGCTGGCGCCTTGGGAGGCTACACCTTC.

The genes are TRBV11-2 and TRBJ2-1; TRBD2 matches 12 bases. There are 17 residues in the CDR3. Germline-derived CDR1 and CDR2 are SGHAT and FQNNGV. Germline trimming cut 0 bases from V and 6 bases from J; bases unmatched to any gene: 6. CDR3: CASSLEAASGRANEQFF. The CDR3 DNA reads TGTGCCAGCAGCTTAGAGGCTGCTAGCGGGAGGGCCAATGAGCAGTTCTTC. Drawing the rest from reference TRBV11-2 and TRBJ2-1, the complete variable domain is EAGVAQSPRYKIIEKRQSVAFWCNPISGHATLYWYQQILGQGPKLLIQFQNNGVVDDSQLPKDRFSAERLKGVDSTLKIQPAKLEDSAVYLCASSLEAASGRANEQFFGPGTRLTVL.

In this sample, this clonotype turned up a few times. The chain joins TRBV12-3 or TRBV12-4 to TRBJ2-3; 13 nucleotides line up with TRBD2. This CDR3 region has 16 residues. V lost 6 bases, J lost 4 bases, and 7 bases stayed unmatched. The CDR3 loop reads CASSPRLAGGPDTQYF. CDR3 nucleotide sequence: TGTGCCAGCAGCCCCCGACTAGCGGGAGGCCCAGATACGCAGTATTTT.

The chain recombines TRBV6-1 with TRBJ1-2; D gene uncertain. Germline CDR1 reads MNHNS; CDR2 reads SASEGT. V was shortened by 1 base and J by 4 bases, with 7 bases between the two germline ends. The CDR3 is made up of 13 amino acids. CDR3 region: CASSEERFYGYTF. DNA of the CDR3: TGTGCCAGCAGTGAAGAGAGGTTCTATGGCTACACCTTC.

This sequence joins TRBV30 and TRBJ2-5; perhaps TRBD2 as D (5 bases). V lost 4 bases, J lost 2 bases, and 11 bases lay in between. This CDR3 comprises 13 residues. Germline V lookup: CDR1 GTSNPN, CDR2 SVGIG (reference sequence). This CDR3 is CAWTGWEQETQYF. For the CDR3, the DNA is TGTGCCTGGACCGGATGGGAGCAAGAGACCCAGTACTTC.